This passage covers 23 T cell receptor beta chains from one sample sequenced in a study of blood T cell repertoires in COVID-19 (dated by TCRdb to 2018 to 2021). Library creation used the immunoSEQ multiplex PCR assay. Imported from immuneACCESS, the table was reduced by TCRdb to in-frame sequences with V and J called. These copies leave out some clones; in studies compared against another copy, an unresolved V gene accounts for under half, and the cause of the remainder is not known. The sample table lists about 150,000 clones, under 95% of them with a count of one. Together, the top ten hold 0.55% of the sample. The sequenced sample was peripheral blood. Source of these receptors: a man aged 50 to 60 with acute or convalescent COVID-19.

This rearrangement joins TRBV28 to TRBJ2-2; tentative D call: TRBD1 (6 bases). The length of the CDR3 is 14 residues. From germline, CDR1 is MDHEN and CDR2 SYDVKM. Trimming left V 5 bases short and J 6 bases short, with 13 bases between. The CDR3 DNA reads TGTGCCAGCAGTCCCCGATACAGGGCCGGGGAGCTGTTTTTT. It is translated as CASSPRYRAGELFF.

V gene TRBV18 combines with J gene TRBJ2-3; D perhaps matches TRBD2 (5 bases). From germline, CDR1 is KGHSH and CDR2 LQKENI. The length of the CDR3 is 15 residues. Trimming left V 0 bases short and J 4 bases short, with 11 bases between. The CDR3, as DNA: TGTGCCAGCTCACCACCTAGTCTCGGGGCAGATACGCAGTATTTT. Translated: CASSPPSLGADTQYF.

This clone was observed a single time. This CDR3 is also generated by other DNA sequences in the sample. This chain connects TRBV5-1 to TRBJ2-1, with 15 bases aligning to TRBD2. Germline V lookup: CDR1 SGHRS, CDR2 YFSETQ. V trimming: 2 bases; J trimming: 7 bases; junction bases outside the gene matches: 4. This CDR3 contains 16 residues. CDR3: CASSFGLAGGRNEQFF. The CDR3 DNA reads as TGCGCCAGCAGCTTCGGACTAGCGGGAGGGCGGAATGAGCAGTTCTTC.

This chain links TRBV28 with TRBJ2-5; D is ambiguous. The CDR3 consists of 13 residues. The germline V and J ends were trimmed by 3 bases and 6 bases, with 11 bases remaining between them. Germline-derived CDR1 and CDR2 are MDHEN and SYDVKM. CDR3: CASSFDMVKTQYF. In DNA form, the CDR3 reads TGTGCCAGCAGTTTTGACATGGTAAAGACCCAGTACTTC. The full variable domain, its missing parts supplied by reference TRBV28 and TRBJ2-5, is DVKVTQSSRYLVKRTGEKVFLECVQDMDHENMFWYRQDPGLGLRLIYFSYDVKMKEKGDIPEGYSVSREKKERFSLILESASTNQTSMYLCASSFDMVKTQYFGPGTRLLVL.

This chain joins TRBV6-2 or TRBV6-3 and TRBJ1-3, with D possibly matching TRBD1 (6 bases). V lost 6 bases to trimming and J lost 0 bases, with 15 bases between them. Germline V gives CDR1 MNHEY, CDR2 SVGEGT. This CDR3 comprises 16 residues. CDR3 residues: CASSRGGTDSGNTIYF. DNA for the CDR3: TGTGCCAGCAGCCGTGGGGGCACAGACTCTGGAAACACCATATATTTT.

The rearrangement links TRBV27 to TRBJ2-7; D might be TRBD1 (5 bases). Trimming removed 3 bases from V and 3 bases from J, with 12 bases in between. The CDR3 is 14 amino acids. CDR1 MNHEY and CDR2 SMNVEV come from the germline V gene (reference sequence). This CDR3 is CASSFTGSGYEQYF. The CDR3 DNA reads TGTGCCAGCAGTTTCACAGGCTCCGGCTACGAGCAGTACTTC.

This chain joins TRBV12-3 or TRBV12-4 and TRBJ2-7; TRBD1 is a possible D gene (6 bases). This CDR3 contains 13 residues. V lost 4 bases and J 7 bases, leaving 14 bases between the germline ends. The CDR3 spells CASSSSTGWEQYF. Written as DNA, the CDR3 is TGTGCCAGCAGTTCATCAACAGGGTGGGAGCAGTACTTC.

This clone was observed a handful of times. The rearrangement links TRBV6-5 to TRBJ1-2, with D tentatively TRBD1 (5 bases). The CDR3 runs to 11 residues. Deletions cut 7 bases from V and 4 bases from J, with 7 bases between. CDR1 MNHEY and CDR2 SVGAGI come from the germline V gene. CDR3 DNA: TGTGCCAGCACTCAGGGCTATGGCTACACCTTC. Translated: CASTQGYGYTF.

This clone was detected only once. V is TRBV4-2 and J is TRBJ1-2, with TRBD1 matching 8 bases. The length of the CDR3 is 14 residues. The V and J ends lost 0 bases and 5 bases, in that order; junction bases with no gene match: 2. Germline-derived CDR1 and CDR2 are LGHNA and YNFKEQ. CDR3 DNA sequence: TGTGCCAGCAGCCAAGATCACAGGGGGTATGGCTACACCTTC. This codes for CASSQDHRGYGYTF.

The gene calls are TRBV27 and TRBJ2-1; 11 bases fit TRBD2. Germline V CDR1 and CDR2: MNHEY, SMNVEV (reference sequence). The CDR3 extends over 18 amino acids. The V and J ends lost 1 base and 7 bases, in that order; junction bases with no gene match: 12. The CDR3 region is CASSLWSPLAGVQNEQFF. The DNA of the CDR3 is TGTGCCAGCAGTTTATGGTCCCCACTAGCGGGAGTTCAGAATGAGCAGTTCTTC.

In its sample, this clone was seen once. The V call is TRBV7-9, the J call TRBJ2-5, with TRBD2 matching over 7 bases. V lost 1 base, J lost 2 bases, and 4 bases stayed unmatched. The V gene's germline CDR1 is SEHNR and CDR2 FQNEAQ (reference sequence). The CDR3 contains 15 residues. The DNA for the CDR3 is TGTGCCAGCAGCTTAGAAGCTAGCGGACAAGAGACCCAGTACTTC. Translated: CASSLEASGQETQYF.

The chain recombines TRBV29-1 with TRBJ2-7; TRBD2 might be the D (5 bases). Trimming removed 5 bases at V and 3 bases at J, with 11 bases between. The CDR3 has 12 residues. In germline, CDR1 is SQVTM, CDR2 ANQGSEA. CDR3 protein: CSVSSRNYEQYF. In DNA form, the CDR3 reads TGCAGCGTTTCTAGCCGAAACTACGAGCAGTACTTC.

J is TRBJ1-3 and V is TRBV5-4, with D tentatively TRBD1 (6 bases). The CDR3 spans 14 residues. Looked up from germline, CDR1 is SGHNT and CDR2 is YYREEE (reference sequence). Trimming left V 3 bases short and J 4 bases short, with 11 bases between. CDR3 nucleotides: TGTGCCAGCAGCTCGGGGGGGCCCGGAAACACCATATATTTT. Encoded protein: CASSSGGPGNTIYF.

This clone was counted once. The V gene is TRBV11-2, the J gene TRBJ2-1; 10 bases are a match to TRBD2. In germline, CDR1 is SGHAT, CDR2 FQNNGV. The CDR3 consists of 17 residues. The junction had 7 bases not matched to a gene; V was cut back by 4 bases and J by 1 base. The CDR3 nucleotides read TGTGCCAGCAGCTCCAGCGGGGGGGCCGGATCCTACAATGAGCAGTTCTTC. It is translated as CASSSSGGAGSYNEQFF.

This clone occurred once. The CDR3 region has the DNA TGTGCCAGCAGCAGGACAGCAACTAATGAAAAACTGTTTTTT. This translates into CASSRTATNEKLFF. The chain carries TRBV25-1 and TRBJ1-4, with a possible D match to TRBD1 (6 bases). Trimming cost V 6 bases and J 0 bases, with 8 bases left between them. The V gene's germline CDR1 is MGHDK and CDR2 SYGVNS. The CDR3 contains 14 residues.

The chain links TRBV5-1 to TRBJ2-1; D remains unclear. The germline V and J ends were trimmed by 3 bases and 10 bases, with 17 bases remaining between them. Germline CDR1 reads SGHRS; CDR2 reads YFSETQ. The CDR3 totals 14 residues. The CDR3 DNA follows: TGCGCCAGCAGCTCCTCAACGACTCTAGGCGAGCAGTTCTTC. This translates into CASSSSTTLGEQFF.

The chain uses TRBV7-9 and TRBJ1-2; D remains unclear. The CDR3 length is 15 residues. CDR1 SEHNR and CDR2 FQNEAQ come from the germline V gene (reference sequence). V shed 5 bases and J shed 0 bases, with 13 bases lying between them. This chain's CDR3 is CASSDHGRSNYGYTF. CDR3 coding DNA: TGTGCCAGCAGCGACCACGGGAGGTCTAACTATGGCTACACCTTC.

The rearrangement uses TRBV10-2 and TRBJ2-3; D is unresolved. The CDR3 totals 15 residues. V was clipped by 0 bases and J by 2 bases, with 9 bases between them. Germline V gives CDR1 WSHSY, CDR2 SAAADI. As DNA, the CDR3 is TGCGCCAGCAGTGAGTCGCGGAGCCTCACAGATACGCAGTATTTT. Protein: CASSESRSLTDTQYF.

The rearrangement joins TRBV7-9 to TRBJ2-3; 7 bases match TRBD1. J lost 3 bases, V lost 3 bases, and 9 bases had no gene match. The CDR3 loop spans 16 amino acids. Germline V lookup: CDR1 SEHNR, CDR2 FQNEAQ (reference sequence). This CDR3 reads CASSLKLDRATDTQYF. CDR3 sequence (DNA): TGTGCCAGCAGCTTGAAACTAGACAGGGCAACAGATACGCAGTATTTT. Variable domain in full (rest from reference TRBV7-9 and TRBJ2-3): DTGVSQNPRHKITKRGQNVTFRCDPISEHNRLYWYRQTLGQGPEFLTYFQNEAQLEKSRLLSDRFSAERPKGSFSTLEIQRTEQGDSAMYLCASSLKLDRATDTQYFGPGTRLTVL.

The chain employs TRBV7-9 and TRBJ1-6; D gene ambiguous. CDR1 and CDR2 (germline): SEHNR, FQNEAQ (reference sequence). V was clipped by 5 bases and J by 9 bases, with 5 bases between them. This CDR3 spans 11 amino acids. The CDR3 here is CASSLLSPLHF. The CDR3 DNA sequence: TGTGCCAGCAGCCTCCTTTCACCCCTCCACTTT.

The chain has TRBV3-1 (or the pseudogene TRBV3-2) and TRBJ1-1; D perhaps matches TRBD1 (6 bases). Germline values: CDR1 LGHDT, CDR2 YNNKEL (reference sequence). V lost 3 bases, J lost 6 bases, and 14 bases lay in between. This CDR3 region has 14 residues. CDR3 sequence: CASSQFGRGAEAFF. DNA of the CDR3: TGTGCCAGCAGCCAGTTTGGCAGGGGTGCTGAAGCTTTCTTT.

The V and J genes are TRBV2 and TRBJ2-1; D perhaps matches TRBD1 (5 bases). The CDR3 runs 15 residues. Germline V CDR1 and CDR2: SNHLY, FYNNEI. The V end lost 2 bases, the J end lost 4 bases, and 12 bases lay between the germline ends. CDR3 region: CASSESGQGYNEQFF. In DNA form, the CDR3 reads TGTGCCAGCAGTGAATCTGGTCAGGGTTACAATGAGCAGTTCTTC.

The chain employs TRBV5-4 and TRBJ2-3, with a weak D call TRBD2 (6 bases). CDR3 size: 15 residues. From germline, CDR1 is SGHNT and CDR2 YYREEE (reference sequence). V lost 3 bases to trimming and J lost 13 bases, with 24 bases between them. The CDR3 nucleotides read TGTGCCAGCAGCTCGCCGGGGGAACCTCACAGAAGGGAGTATTTT. This sequence encodes CASSSPGEPHRREYF.